Each of the 8 T cell receptor beta chains below was sequenced from the same sample in a study of cytomegalovirus exposure and HLA in healthy donors. Primers: 60 Vbeta forward and 13 Jbeta reverse. Produced via immunoSEQ multiplex PCR; TCRdb's table is partial and in-frame only. The sample holds roughly 120,000 clones; more than 60% are singletons and the top ten take less than 7.5%. Sequenced sample: PBMCs. These receptors originate from a man younger than 45 in good health and CMV-seropositive.

This chain links TRBV13 with TRBJ1-1; tentative D call: TRBD1 (5 bases). Germline V gives CDR1 PRHDT, CDR2 FYEKMQ (reference sequence). This CDR3 region has 15 residues. Trimming took 3 bases from V and 3 from J, leaving 14 bases between them. The CDR3 sequence is CASSFPAPGDTEAFF. The CDR3, as DNA: TGTGCCAGCAGCTTCCCGGCGCCGGGGGACACTGAAGCTTTCTTT. The variable domain in full, completed from reference TRBV13 and TRBJ1-1, reads AAGVIQSPRHLIKEKRETATLKCYPIPRHDTVYWYQQGPGQDPQFLISFYEKMQSDKGSIPDRFSAQQFSDYHSELNMSSLELGDSALYFCASSFPAPGDTEAFFGQGTRLTVV.

This rearrangement joins TRBV4-2 to TRBJ2-5; 11 bases map to TRBD1. The CDR3 is 15 amino acids. J gave up 5 bases and V 5 bases, and 7 bases lay outside the gene matches. The germline CDR1 and CDR2 sequences are LGHNA and YNFKEQ. The DNA of the CDR3 is TGTGCCAGCAGCGGGTCCGGGACAGGGGGGGAGACCCAGTACTTC. Amino acid sequence: CASSGSGTGGETQYF.

The CDR3 region has the DNA TGTGCCAGCAGCCTCTACAGGGGTCGGGACACTGAAGCTTTCTTT. Translated, it gives CASSLYRGRDTEAFF. The chain has TRBV7-8 and TRBJ1-1; 7 bases are a match to TRBD1. CDR3 size: 15 residues. CDR1 SGHVS and CDR2 FQNEAQ come from the germline V gene. V gave up 5 bases and J gave up 3 bases; unmatched junction bases: 9. Full variable domain (rest looked up from reference TRBV7-8 and TRBJ1-1): GAGVSQSPRYKVAKRGQDVALRCDPISGHVSLFWYQQALGQGPEFLTYFQNEAQLDKSGLPSDRFFAERPEGSVSTLKIQRTQQEDSAVYLCASSLYRGRDTEAFFGQGTRLTVV.

The CDR3 loop is CATSNFGRRTSTGELFF. CDR3 nucleotide sequence: TGTGCCACCTCGAATTTCGGTCGTCGAACGAGCACCGGGGAGCTGTTTTTT. The chain couples TRBV15 to TRBJ2-2, with D hard to call. This CDR3 spans 17 amino acids. Germline CDR1 is LNHNV and CDR2 is YYDKDF (reference sequence). Trimming stripped 8 bases from V and 4 bases from J, with 23 bases between.

The CDR3 DNA reads as TGCAGCGTTGAGCCGAGGGGGACAGGTGACAATGAGCAGTTCTTC. Protein product: CSVEPRGTGDNEQFF. V usage is TRBV29-1 and J usage is TRBJ2-1; TRBD1 matches at 8 bases. CDR1 SQVTM and CDR2 ANQGSEA come from the germline V gene. The CDR3 is made up of 15 amino acids. The V and J ends lost 3 bases and 5 bases, in that order; junction bases with no gene match: 9.

This clone was picked up one time. The chain uses TRBV27 and TRBJ2-5; possible D gene TRBD2, 6 bases. CDR3 length equals 16 residues. Germline CDR1 reads MNHEY; CDR2 reads SMNVEV (reference sequence). Deletions cut 1 base from V and 3 bases from J, with 15 bases between. CDR3 sequence (DNA): TGTGCCAGCAGTTTATGGCCCCTCGGGGGAAAAGAGACCCAGTACTTC. Translating it yields CASSLWPLGGKETQYF.

The V and J genes are TRBV5-6 and TRBJ2-3; D perhaps matches TRBD1 (5 bases). Germline-derived CDR1 and CDR2 are SGHDT and YYEEEE. The CDR3 spans 17 residues. Trimming removed 2 bases at V and 6 bases at J, with 22 bases between. This CDR3 reads CASSFPSEGVNFDTQYF. In DNA form, the CDR3 reads TGTGCCAGCAGCTTTCCCTCTGAAGGGGTGAATTTCGATACGCAGTATTTT.

This clone has just one count. V is TRBV6-6 and J is TRBJ1-3, with a weak D call TRBD1 (6 bases). Trimming took 4 bases from V and 0 from J, leaving 10 bases between them. The CDR3 is 15 residues long. Looked up from germline, CDR1 is MNHNY and CDR2 is SVGAGI (reference sequence). The DNA for the CDR3 is TGTGCCAGCAGTTCCCGGACAGACTCTGGAAACACCATATATTTT. Residues: CASSSRTDSGNTIYF.